This TCR beta chain came from a study of cytomegalovirus exposure and HLA in healthy donors (dated by TCRdb to 2016 to 2017). Looking at the study overall: An earlier analysis of some 550 of the donors reported about 290 Gb of sequence data and 117 million unique TCR beta sequences from 150 million to 200 million T cells. An earlier analysis of around 580 of the donors used high-throughput TCR beta sequencing to judge whether each TCR beta V gene segment behaved as functional or pseudogenic. Genome-wide SNP genotypes for about 65% of the 666 donors were used in a later genetic analysis, which treated that subset as a discovery cohort. The number of donors typed differed by locus, with 629-630 for A, B, C, DRB1 and DQB1, 522 for DQA1, 606 for DPA1, and under 490 for DPB1. Along with the roughly 700-subject first cohort, a separate validation cohort of about 110 different subjects was used. To study patterns of TCR occurrence, a later analysis re-analyzed previously published TCR beta repertoires from hundreds of donors and added high-resolution HLA genotyping. Five DR-DQ haplotypes were treated as single units for association and clustering because of strong linkage in the cohort. An early release covering about 600 HLA-typed donors comprised about 300 gigabases of sequencing data and approximately 80 million unique TCR sequences. To predict cytomegalovirus infection status, the study combined high-throughput TCR immunosequencing, statistical association of individual TCRs with disease status, and machine learning. The study profiled the T cell repertoires of 550 to 700 subjects by immunosequencing and related them to cytomegalovirus serostatus. Every discovery cohort repertoire had been produced on one sequencing platform. In the later analysis, no new phenotypic data were used to find candidate immune exposures; instead, reliance was placed on TCR beta sequences and their occurrence across donors. The aim of the study was to test whether cataloging public T cell receptors could identify signatures of past pathogen exposure. Among 300 to 500 genotyped donors of the cohort, an average of roughly 230,000 unique TCR beta nucleotide sequences was sequenced per donor, of which about 18% were non-productive. Donor age, sex, ethnicity and CMV serostatus were collected together with the repertoire data. Both class I and class II loci were covered by HLA typing, at four-digit resolution. Among the roughly 400 genotyped donors, more than 70% belonged to the genetic ancestry cluster associated with self-reported Caucasian donors.

Points on this clone: Its antigen is not yet known. Per-base quality was not reported, and no clone a single base away is much larger than it.

The cohort consisted of approximately 690 healthy bone marrow donors. Cohort members were all nominally healthy when sampled, although unrecorded immune exposures were likely present. The donor was CMV seronegative and was included in the group of several hundred seronegative cohort members. A peripheral blood sample was collected from each donor, and TCR beta sequencing was performed on peripheral blood mononuclear cells. Genomic DNA extraction from the blood cell samples was performed with the Qiagen DNeasy Blood Extraction Kit. Library prep was done by the immunoSEQ multiplex PCR assay. The multiplex PCR relied on a mix of 60 forward primers for TCR Vbeta segments and 13 reverse primers for TCR Jbeta segments. Amplification of the CDR3 region of rearranged TCR beta genes was performed with a multiplex PCR assay on genomic DNA. The amplified TCR beta libraries were sequenced on the Illumina HiSeq System as 87-base-pair reads. In the original analysis: Across the 600 to 700 repertoires, a later analysis counted 60 million to 90 million unique TCR beta chains, approximately 10 million of which were shared by at least two donors. Raw reads were error-corrected and collapsed into unique sequences by a nearest-neighbor algorithm in which closely related sequences were merged to remove PCR and sequencing errors. CDR3 sequences were aligned to IMGT reference sequences to assign V, D and J gene segments. For a sequence to be retained, a match of at least six nucleotides to both a V gene segment and a J gene segment was required. Rearrangements were classified as productive when the CDR3 lacked stop codons and remained in frame with V and J, and all other rearrangements were classified as non-productive. CDR3 was defined by IMGT convention, running from the second conserved V-encoded cysteine to the conserved J-encoded phenylalanine. The earlier analysis of some 540 of the donors excluded any sequence lacking an unambiguous match to a single V gene segment. An earlier analysis of a few hundred of the donors called V segments functional above 56.7% productive rearrangements and segregating when the between-donor standard deviation exceeded 5%. A statistical classification framework was built for diagnosing cytomegalovirus status from the catalog of TCR beta chain sequences. A later analysis assigned V and J genes by comparing TCR nucleotide sequences with IMGT/GENE-DB human TR gene sequences. The TCRdist pipeline was used in a later analysis to assign CDR3 sequences and most-parsimonious VDJ recombination scenarios. A later analysis defined each TCR beta chain by its CDR3 amino acid sequence plus V-gene family, and excluded reads lacking a unique V-gene family. As a way to deal with suspected cross-contamination and a sequencing artifact, a later analysis dropped over 550 nucleotide sequences that were highly shared and had low generation probability. In a later analysis, a clonal expansion index was calculated for each public chain from normalized within-repertoire ranks of inferred template counts. In a later analysis, generation probabilities were computed using a VDJ recombination model fitted to out-of-frame rearrangements, and the results were checked against IGoR. In a later analysis, TCR-TCR, TCR-HLA and TCR-CMV co-occurrence was scored with hypergeometric tests, and a repertoire-size bias correction was applied to TCR pairs. In a later analysis, false discovery rates were estimated by permuting HLA or CMV assignments 20 times. A later analysis grouped co-occurring TCRs with DBSCAN, adding TCRdist sequence similarity when clustering within HLA-allele-positive subsets. Co-occurrence clustering excluded repertoires with fewer than 30,000 or more than 120,000 public chains, plus five with anomalous nucleotide sharing. TCRdb provides this immuneACCESS table in a form limited to in-frame rearrangements. Some clones are lacking; in checked studies, under half of them reflect an unresolved V gene, and why the rest are absent is not known. V and J calls and clone size follow that table, whereas D and trimming were derived from the DNA. The sample table contains approximately 140,000 clones; only one count was recorded for 70% to 85% of them. The top ten clones comprise approximately 2.4% of the sample.

Study-wide findings and limitations: Specific HLA alleles were associated with 15,000 to 20,000 TCR beta sequences at a false discovery rate of 0.05 in a later analysis. Because some donors lacked HLA typing at each locus, the association tests relied only on the typed subset. In both the original and validation cohorts, the classifier was reported to diagnose cytomegalovirus status with high specificity and sensitivity. The 87-base-pair reads could not distinguish some IMGT-functional V segments, including TRBV6-2 and TRBV6-3, so those segments were excluded. In a later analysis, most CMV-associated TCR beta chains were found to appear HLA-restricted, with HLA associations seemingly driven largely by CMV exposure. According to a later genetic analysis, donors in an Asian-associated ancestry cluster had fewer N-insertions in productive TCRs than the roughly 700-donor mean. When HLA alleles, especially DR and DQ, strongly co-occurred, attributing TCR associations to individual alleles was difficult. Correlated functional status among segregating V segments might reflect linkage disequilibrium, but an unknown experimental factor could not be ruled out. The study gave a list of more than 150 TCR beta chains associated with cytomegalovirus. In an earlier analysis of approximately 590 of the donors, most TCR beta V segments appeared in productive rearrangements about 90% or about 30% of the time, broadly matching IMGT annotations. In this cohort, only TCR beta chains were sequenced, and detectable features were limited by the absence of alpha or paired-chain data. A cluster of highly shared sequence variants was judged likely to be a technical artifact of the sequencing pipeline. Sequencing depth was assumed to be roughly uniform across donors in the presence/absence analyses, though that assumption may not hold. Across donors, most TCR sequences were observed very rarely, whereas some public TCRs were present in many individuals. A later analysis reported that several top co-occurrence clusters appeared linked to parvovirus B19, influenza, CMV and Epstein-Barr virus. Because counts were too low, roughly 16 rarely observed V segments, including chromosome 9 orphons, were left out of the earlier analysis of 587 of the donors. In a later analysis, TCR association rates were found to vary across HLA loci, with the most associated TCRs seen for DRB1 alleles and the fewest for HLA-C alleles. In vitro tests confirmed that a few of the cytomegalovirus-associated TCR beta chains recognize cytomegalovirus antigens. The authors suggested that the approach could potentially be generalized to other disease states and immunological phenotypes. A later genetic analysis associated a missense DCLRE1C variant with V-gene and J-gene trimming of TCR beta chains, and an independent cohort replicated the association. A further reported finding was that TCR beta sequences accurately predicted the HLA-A and HLA-B alleles for most subjects in the first cohort. Immune exposure information for the cohort was limited to CMV serostatus. In a later analysis, HLA-associated TCR beta chains showed more clonal expansion and lower generation probabilities than non-associated chains that were equally common.

Trimming leaves V shorter by 5 bases and J shorter by 6 bases, with the junction holding 6 bases beyond the gene matches. Inclusive of the bounding cysteine and phenylalanine, the CDR3 is 15 residues long. Only the CDR3 DNA stays, 45 bases, in frame from base 1. Reading the germline V gene (reference sequence) gives CDR1 GTSNPN and CDR2 SVGIG. The source of this sequence is a male donor in good health and CMV-seronegative. The sequenced sample consisted of PBMCs. The chain links TRBV30 with TRBJ2-1; 14 middle bases align to TRBD2. The CDR3 region: CAWQEGTSGSNEQFF. The nucleotide sequence reads as follows: TGTGCCTGGCAAGAGGGGACTAGCGGGAGCAATGAGCAGTTCTTC. With the portions outside the CDR3 filled from the reference TRBV30 and TRBJ2-1 genes, the complete variable region becomes SQTIHQWPATLVQPVGSPLSLECTVEGTSNPNLYWYRQAAGRGLQLLFYSVGIGQISSEVPQNLSASRPQDRQFILSSKKLLLSDSGFYLCAWQEGTSGSNEQFFGPGTRLTVL.